The source of this TCR beta chain is a study of shared clonotypes between healthy human individuals. Looking at the study overall: Plates per donor: three CD4 naive, three CD4 memory, two CD8 naive, one CD8 memory.

As concerns this clone: Its antigen is currently unknown.

Study-level results: Estimated richness was generally greater in naive than memory subsets.

V shed 5 bases and J 3 bases; nucleotides not matched to a gene: 12. The germline gives CDR1 LGHNA, CDR2 YNFKEQ. CDR3 size: 18 residues. Only in-frame clones appear in the TCRdb table, and some are missing; sequencing was by immunoSEQ multiplex PCR. Of roughly 2 million clones in the sample, 95% were seen once. The chain recombines TRBV4-2 with TRBJ1-4; TRBD1 matches 10 bases. This TCR derives from a man aged 18 to 29 in good health. Sequencing was done on a sample of naive CD4+ T cells sorted from blood. The subset here: CD45RA+ positively selected. CDR3 coding DNA: TGTGCCAGCAGCGGCCGGGACAGGGGCGCTCCGGCTAATGAAAAACTGTTTTTT. Translated, it gives CASSGRDRGAPANEKLFF.